This T cell receptor beta chain was sequenced in a study of blood T cell repertoires in COVID-19. Original analysis: How many nucleated cells were present was estimated from reference gene primer amplification. Produced via immunoSEQ multiplex PCR; TCRdb's table is partial and in-frame only. That table furnishes V, J and clone size, whereas the DNA furnished D and trimming. Here the sample spans around 20,000 clones, roughly 87% being singletons. Germline V gene data show CDR1 as MDHEN and CDR2 as SYDVKM. V gave up 7 bases and J gave up 6 bases; unmatched junction bases: 5. The CDR3 contains 13 residues.

The TCR sequence derives from a human donor in a cohort sampled during active COVID-19. The donor label of this sample is uncertain. The chain combines TRBV28 with TRBJ2-7; 11 bases match TRBD2. The sequenced sample was peripheral blood. The CDR3 nucleotides read TGTGCCAGCACGACTAGCGGGATGTTCGAGCAGTACTTC. It is translated as CASTTSGMFEQYF.